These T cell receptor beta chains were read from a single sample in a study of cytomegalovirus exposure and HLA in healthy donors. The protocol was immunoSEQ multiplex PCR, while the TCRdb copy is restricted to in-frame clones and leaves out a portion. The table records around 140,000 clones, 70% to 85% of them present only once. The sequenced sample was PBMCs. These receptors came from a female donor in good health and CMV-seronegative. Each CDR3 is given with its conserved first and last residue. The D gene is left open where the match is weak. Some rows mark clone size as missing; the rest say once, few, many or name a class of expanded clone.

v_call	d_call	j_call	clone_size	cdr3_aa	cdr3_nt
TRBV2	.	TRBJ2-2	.	CASRGGARNTGELFF	TGTGCCAGCAGAGGGGGGGCCCGTAACACCGGGGAGCTGTTTTTT
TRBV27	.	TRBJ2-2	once	CASSLGIRAGELFF	TGTGCCAGCAGTTTAGGAATACGGGCCGGGGAGCTGTTTTTT
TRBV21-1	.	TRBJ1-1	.	CASSKRQAERITEAFF	TGTGCCAGCAGCAAAAGACAAGCGGAGCGGATCACTGAAGCTTTCTTT
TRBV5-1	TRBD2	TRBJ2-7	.	CASSLTRTSGTYEQYF	TGCGCCAGCAGCTTGACTAGGACTAGCGGGACCTACGAGCAGTACTTC
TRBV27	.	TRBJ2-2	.	CATARGRGTGELFF	TGTGCCACCGCCCGGGGGCGGGGGACCGGGGAGCTGTTTTTT
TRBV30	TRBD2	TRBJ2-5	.	CAWSKGLAGVMGETQYF	TGTGCCTGGAGCAAGGGACTAGCGGGAGTCATGGGAGAGACCCAGTACTTC
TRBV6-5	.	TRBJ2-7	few	CASSPSYEQYF	TGTGCCAGCAGTCCTTCCTACGAGCAGTACTTC
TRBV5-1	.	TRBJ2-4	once	CASSLVEGKNIQYF	TGCGCCAGCAGCTTGGTTGAGGGCAAAAACATTCAGTACTTC
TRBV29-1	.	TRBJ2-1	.	CSVVGLVYLNEQFF	TGCAGCGTTGTGGGACTGGTGTATCTAAATGAGCAGTTCTTC
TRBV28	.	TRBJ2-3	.	CASSFDRGGDTQYF	TGTGCCAGCAGTTTTGACAGGGGAGGGGATACGCAGTATTTT
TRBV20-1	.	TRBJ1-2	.	CSANSYGYTF	TGCAGTGCTAACAGCTATGGCTACACCTTC
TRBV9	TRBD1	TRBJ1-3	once	CASSARDRGAGNTIYF	TGTGCCAGCAGCGCCCGGGACAGGGGAGCCGGAAACACCATATATTTT
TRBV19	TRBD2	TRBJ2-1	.	CASSYSGRAGQFEQFF	TGTGCCAGTAGTTATAGCGGGAGGGCCGGTCAGTTTGAGCAGTTCTTC
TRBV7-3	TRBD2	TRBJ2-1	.	CASSPLVTSGSLGNNEQFF	TGTGCCAGCAGCCCCCTCGTGACTAGCGGGAGTTTGGGGAACAATGAGCAGTTCTTC
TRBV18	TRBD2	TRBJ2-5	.	CASSSGGAEETQYF	TGTGCCAGCTCCTCGGGGGGGGCAGAAGAGACCCAGTACTTC
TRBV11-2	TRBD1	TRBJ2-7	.	CASSELKGARVEQYF	TGTGCCAGCAGCGAGTTAAAGGGGGCTCGGGTCGAGCAGTACTTC